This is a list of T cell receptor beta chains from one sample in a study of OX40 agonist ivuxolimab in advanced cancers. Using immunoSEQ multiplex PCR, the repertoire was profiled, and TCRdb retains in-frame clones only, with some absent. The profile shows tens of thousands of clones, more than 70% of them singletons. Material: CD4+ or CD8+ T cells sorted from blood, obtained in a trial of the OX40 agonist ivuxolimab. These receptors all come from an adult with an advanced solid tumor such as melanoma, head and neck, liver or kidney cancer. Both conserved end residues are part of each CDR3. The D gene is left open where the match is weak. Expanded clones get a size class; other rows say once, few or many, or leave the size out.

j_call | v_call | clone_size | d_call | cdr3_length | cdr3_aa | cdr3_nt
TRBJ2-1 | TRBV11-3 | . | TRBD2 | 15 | CASSPGVAGYNEQFF | TGTGCCAGCAGCCCCGGGGTAGCGGGCTACAATGAGCAGTTCTTC
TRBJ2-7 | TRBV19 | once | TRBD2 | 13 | CASKLAGAYEQYF | TGTGCCAGCAAACTAGCGGGAGCCTACGAGCAGTACTTC
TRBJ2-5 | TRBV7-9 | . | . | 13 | CASSLDRREAQYF | TGTGCCAGCAGCTTAGACAGGAGGGAGGCCCAGTACTTC
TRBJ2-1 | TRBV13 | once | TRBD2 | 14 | CASSETGGPYEQFF | TGTGCCAGCAGTGAGACGGGAGGGCCTTATGAGCAGTTCTTC
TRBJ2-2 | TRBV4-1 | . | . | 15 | CASRQVFGSAGELFF | TGCGCCAGCAGACAAGTGTTCGGATCAGCCGGGGAGCTGTTTTTT
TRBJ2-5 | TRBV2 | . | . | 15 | CASSDGQRGQETQYF | TGTGCCAGCAGTGACGGCCAGCGAGGACAAGAGACCCAGTACTTC
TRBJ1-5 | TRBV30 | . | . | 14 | CAWSRGIGNQPQHF | TGTGCCTGGAGTCGGGGGATAGGGAATCAGCCCCAGCATTTT
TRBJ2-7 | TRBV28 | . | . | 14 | CASTFREPSYEQYF | TGTGCCAGCACCTTTAGGGAGCCTTCCTACGAGCAGTACTTC
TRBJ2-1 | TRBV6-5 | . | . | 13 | CASSATGYNEQFF | TGTGCCAGCAGTGCCACAGGGTACAATGAGCAGTTCTTC
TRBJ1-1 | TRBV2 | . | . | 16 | CASSEIGGPKNTEAFF | TGTGCCAGCAGTGAAATCGGGGGTCCGAAGAACACTGAAGCTTTCTTT
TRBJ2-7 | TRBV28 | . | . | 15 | CASSLVQGGGYEQYF | TGTGCCAGCAGTTTAGTCCAGGGTGGAGGGTACGAGCAGTACTTC
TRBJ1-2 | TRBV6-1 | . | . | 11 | CASNPGAGYTF | TGTGCCAGCAACCCAGGGGCTGGCTACACCTTC
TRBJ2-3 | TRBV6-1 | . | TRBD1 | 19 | CASSEDGLTGGGPRDTQYF | TGTGCCAGCAGTGAAGACGGCCTAACAGGGGGAGGCCCGAGAGATACGCAGTATTTT
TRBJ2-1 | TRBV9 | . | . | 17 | CASSEAPERLSYNEQFF | TGTGCCAGCAGCGAAGCTCCTGAGCGTCTCTCCTACAATGAGCAGTTCTTC
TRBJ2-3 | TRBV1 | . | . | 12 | CTSSLGGDTQYF | TGCACCAGCAGCTTGGGCGGAGATACGCAGTATTTT
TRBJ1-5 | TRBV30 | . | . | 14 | CAWSLGQGNQPQHF | TGTGCCTGGAGTTTGGGGCAGGGCAATCAGCCCCAGCATTTT
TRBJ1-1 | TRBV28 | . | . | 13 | CASSLLLGNEAFF | TGTGCCAGCAGTTTACTGTTGGGTAATGAAGCTTTCTTT
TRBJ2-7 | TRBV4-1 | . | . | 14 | CASSQTGTPYEQYF | TGCGCCAGCAGCCAGACCGGGACACCATACGAGCAGTACTTC
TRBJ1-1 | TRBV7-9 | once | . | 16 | CASSSSYGQLEEEAFF | TGTGCCAGCAGCTCCAGCTATGGACAGTTGGAGGAGGAAGCTTTCTTT
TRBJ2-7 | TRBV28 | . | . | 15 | CATTFVVGPIYEQYF | TGTGCCACGACTTTCGTGGTAGGGCCAATCTACGAGCAGTACTTC
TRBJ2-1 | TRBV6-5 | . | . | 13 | CASSYGAANEQFF | TGTGCCAGCAGTTACGGGGCAGCCAATGAGCAGTTCTTC
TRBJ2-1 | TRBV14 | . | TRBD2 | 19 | CASSQDFRLLAGGYNEQFF | TGTGCCAGCAGCCAAGATTTCCGTCTACTAGCGGGGGGATACAATGAGCAGTTCTTC
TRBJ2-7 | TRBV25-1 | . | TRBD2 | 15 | CASSEGERGSYEQYF | TGTGCCAGCAGTGAAGGCGAGCGGGGCTCCTACGAGCAGTACTTC
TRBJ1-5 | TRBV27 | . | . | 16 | CASRGGGGISNQPQHF | TGTGCCAGCAGGGGAGGGGGTGGAATTAGCAATCAGCCCCAGCATTTT
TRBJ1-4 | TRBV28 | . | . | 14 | CASSWPQTNEKLFF | TGTGCCAGCAGTTGGCCACAAACTAATGAAAAACTGTTTTTT
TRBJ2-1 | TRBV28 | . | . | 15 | CASSLTLDGVNEQFF | TGTGCCAGCAGCCTAACCCTGGACGGCGTCAATGAGCAGTTCTTC
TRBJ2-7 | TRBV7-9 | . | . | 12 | CASSLVVYEQYF | TGTGCCAGCAGCTTAGTTGTCTACGAGCAGTACTTC
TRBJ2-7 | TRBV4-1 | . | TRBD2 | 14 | CASSPASGRYEQYF | TGCGCCAGCAGCCCGGCTAGCGGGAGATACGAGCAGTACTTC
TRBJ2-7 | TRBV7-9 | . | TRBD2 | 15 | CASSGPGLALYEQYF | TGTGCCAGCAGCGGACCGGGACTAGCTTTGTACGAGCAGTACTTC
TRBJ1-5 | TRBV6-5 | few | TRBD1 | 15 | CASRDGTGEAQPQHF | TGTGCCAGCAGGGACGGGACAGGGGAGGCTCAGCCCCAGCATTTT
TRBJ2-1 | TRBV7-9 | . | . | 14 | CASSSSGAYNEQFF | TGTGCCAGCAGCTCGTCCGGGGCCTACAATGAGCAGTTCTTC
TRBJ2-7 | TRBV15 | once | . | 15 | CATSRERQEIYEQYF | TGTGCCACCAGCAGAGAACGACAGGAGATCTACGAGCAGTACTTC
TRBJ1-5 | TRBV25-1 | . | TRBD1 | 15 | CASSDGTGGVQPQHF | TGTGCCAGCAGTGACGGGACAGGGGGCGTTCAGCCCCAGCATTTT
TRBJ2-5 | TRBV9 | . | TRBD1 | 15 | CASSPRQGSQETQYF | TGTGCCAGCAGCCCCCGACAGGGGAGCCAAGAGACCCAGTACTTC
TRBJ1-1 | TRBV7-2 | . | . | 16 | CASSLLPGGGNTEAFF | TGTGCCAGCAGCTTACTCCCCGGAGGTGGGAACACTGAAGCTTTCTTT
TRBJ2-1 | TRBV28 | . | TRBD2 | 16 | CASSLRLAGSYNEQFF | TGTGCCAGCAGTTTACGACTAGCGGGCTCCTACAATGAGCAGTTCTTC
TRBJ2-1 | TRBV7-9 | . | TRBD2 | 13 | CASSLAGGNEQFF | TGTGCCAGCAGCCTAGCGGGGGGCAATGAGCAGTTCTTC
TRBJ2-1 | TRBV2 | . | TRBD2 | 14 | CASGSGRRINEQFF | TGTGCCAGCGGGAGCGGGAGGAGGATCAATGAGCAGTTCTTC
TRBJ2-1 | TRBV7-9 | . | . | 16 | CASSSNLRTLYNEQFF | TGTGCCAGCAGCTCTAACTTGCGAACTTTATACAATGAGCAGTTCTTC
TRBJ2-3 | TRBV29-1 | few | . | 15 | CSAKTGTASTDTQYF | TGCAGCGCTAAGACCGGGACGGCTAGCACAGATACGCAGTATTTT
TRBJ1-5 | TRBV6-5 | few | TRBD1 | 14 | CASRTGGSNQPQHF | TGTGCCAGCAGGACAGGGGGCAGCAATCAGCCCCAGCATTTT
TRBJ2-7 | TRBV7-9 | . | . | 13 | CASSLLYPGEQYF | TGTGCCAGCAGCCTTCTGTATCCGGGCGAGCAGTACTTC
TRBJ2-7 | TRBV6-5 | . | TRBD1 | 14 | CASSVGTGGYEQYF | TGTGCCAGCAGTGTTGGGACAGGGGGCTACGAGCAGTACTTC
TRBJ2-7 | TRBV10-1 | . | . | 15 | CASSEKVASSYEQYF | TGCGCCAGCAGTGAGAAGGTGGCCAGCTCCTACGAGCAGTACTTC
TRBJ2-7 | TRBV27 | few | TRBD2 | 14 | CASSLSTSSTEQYF | TGTGCCAGCAGTTTATCGACTAGCTCCACCGAGCAGTACTTC
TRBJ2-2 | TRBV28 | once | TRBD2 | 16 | CASSPRLAEKTGELFF | TGTGCCAGCAGTCCGCGTCTAGCGGAGAAAACCGGGGAGCTGTTTTTT
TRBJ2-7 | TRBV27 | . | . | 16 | CASSAFQSGFSYEQYF | TGTGCCAGCAGTGCCTTCCAAAGCGGGTTCTCCTACGAGCAGTACTTC
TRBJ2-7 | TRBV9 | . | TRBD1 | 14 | CASSVRQGIDEQYF | TGTGCCAGCAGCGTAAGACAGGGTATCGACGAGCAGTACTTC
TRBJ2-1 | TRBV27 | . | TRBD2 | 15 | CASSLNSGRARAQFF | TGTGCCAGCAGTTTAAACAGCGGGAGGGCCAGAGCGCAGTTCTTC
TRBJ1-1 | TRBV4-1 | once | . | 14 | CASSQGPENTEAFF | TGCGCCAGCAGCCAAGGGCCGGAGAACACTGAAGCTTTCTTT
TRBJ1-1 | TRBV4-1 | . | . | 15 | CASSQVTVMNTEAFF | TGCGCCAGCAGCCAGGTGACAGTAATGAACACTGAAGCTTTCTTT
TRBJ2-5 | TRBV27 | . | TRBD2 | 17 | CASSLIRPSGAQETQYF | TGTGCCAGCAGTTTAATTCGCCCTAGCGGAGCCCAAGAGACCCAGTACTTC
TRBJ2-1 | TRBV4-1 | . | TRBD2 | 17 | CASSQEATGGYYNEQFF | TGCGCCAGCAGCCAAGAGGCAACGGGAGGATACTACAATGAGCAGTTCTTC
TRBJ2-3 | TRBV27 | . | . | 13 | CASSLGGTDTQYF | TGTGCCAGCAGTTTAGGGGGCACAGATACGCAGTATTTT
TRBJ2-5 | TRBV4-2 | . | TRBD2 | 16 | CASSQEAQRGEETQYF | TGTGCCAGCAGCCAAGAAGCACAGCGGGGGGAAGAGACCCAGTACTTC
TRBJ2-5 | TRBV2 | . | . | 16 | CASSVRSSVSQETQYF | TGTGCCAGCAGTGTTCGGTCGAGCGTTTCTCAAGAGACCCAGTACTTC
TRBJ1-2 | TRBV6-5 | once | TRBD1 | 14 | CASKRTGEVDGYTF | TGTGCCAGCAAGAGAACAGGGGAGGTCGATGGCTACACCTTC
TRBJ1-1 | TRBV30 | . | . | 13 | CAWSVGGSTEAFF | TGTGCCTGGAGTGTAGGGGGGAGCACTGAAGCTTTCTTT
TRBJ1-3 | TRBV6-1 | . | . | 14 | CAGKGTDSGNTIYF | TGTGCTGGGAAGGGGACGGACTCTGGAAACACCATATATTTT
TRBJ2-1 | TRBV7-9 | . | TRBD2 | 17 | CASSSTTSGDPWGEQFF | TGTGCCAGCAGCTCCACGACTAGCGGAGACCCCTGGGGTGAGCAGTTCTTC